These 12 T cell receptor beta chains were all obtained from the same sample, sequenced in a study of T cells in Graves' hyperthyroidism and ophthalmopathy. Amplified TCR beta CDR3 regions derived from RNA transcripts. Carried out on the TCR CDR3, a first-round RT-PCR used the HTBI primer set. TCRdb re-called the multiplex PCR reads with MiXCR, one entry per CDR3 protein. The data contain 360,000 or so distinct CDR3 sequences, about 15% of them singletons. Source material: blood. All receptors derive from a woman aged 60 to 75 with Graves' ophthalmopathy.

There are many counts of this clonotype. The rearrangement uses TRBV2 and TRBJ2-3, with TRBD2 matching over 9 bases. Germline V CDR1 and CDR2: SNHLY, FYNNEI. The V gene end was trimmed by 7 bases and the J gene end by 2 bases; junction bases not matched to a gene: 10. This CDR3 spans 16 amino acids. The CDR3 protein is CASTKEAGGNTDTQYF. CDR3 DNA sequence: TGTGCCAGCACCAAAGAGGCGGGAGGGAACACAGATACGCAGTATTTT.

This clonotype appeared many times. V and J are TRBV28 and TRBJ2-1; maybe TRBD2 (6 bases). This CDR3 region has 15 residues. V lost 4 bases and J lost 8, with 18 bases in between. In germline, CDR1 is MDHEN, CDR2 SYDVKM. CDR3 coding DNA: TGTGCCAGCAGTTCTCGGGCTAGCGAGATGGATGAGCAGTTCTTC. Protein: CASSSRASEMDEQFF.

This clonotype was recorded at least ten times. The chain uses TRBV18 and TRBJ2-4, with D maybe TRBD2 (6 bases). V lost 0 bases and J lost 4, with 10 bases in between. Germline CDR1 is KGHSH and CDR2 is LQKENI. The CDR3 length is 15 residues. The CDR3 here is CASSPPGLRKNIQYF. Written as DNA, the CDR3 is TGTGCCAGCTCACCACCGGGACTTCGGAAAAACATTCAGTACTTC.

The genes are TRBV18 and TRBJ2-3; 12 bases match TRBD2. CDR3 length: 15 residues. V gave up 0 bases and J gave up 5 bases; unmatched junction bases: 0. CDR1 KGHSH and CDR2 LQKENI come from the germline V gene. The CDR3 DNA sequence: TGTGCCAGCTCACCACCGACTAGCGGGAGAGATACGCAGTATTTT. This translates into CASSPPTSGRDTQYF.

The rearrangement joins TRBV19 to TRBJ2-5; D gene uncertain. The CDR3 has 14 amino acids. V lost 3 bases, J lost 5 bases, and 13 bases lay in between. Germline CDR1 is LNHDA and CDR2 is SQIVND (reference sequence). CDR3 in amino acids: CASSIPGMGETQYF. CDR3 DNA sequence: TGTGCCAGTAGTATTCCGGGTATGGGTGAGACCCAGTACTTC.

The sample holds many counts of this clonotype. The chain combines TRBV3-1 with TRBJ2-2, with D perhaps TRBD2 (5 bases). The CDR3 covers 16 residues. Trimming removed 0 bases from V and 4 bases from J, with 12 bases in between. CDR1 is LGHDT and CDR2 is YNNKEL in the germline V gene (reference sequence). The CDR3 region has the DNA TGTGCCAGCAGCCAAGAATTCAGAGAGGGCACCGGGGAGCTGTTTTTT. Amino acids: CASSQEFREGTGELFF.

In this sample, this clonotype turned up a few times. V usage is TRBV7-2 and J usage is TRBJ1-1; D is unresolved. The germline V gene has CDR1 SGHTA and CDR2 FQGNSA. The germline V and J ends were trimmed by 8 bases and 3 bases, with 4 bases remaining between them. The CDR3 totals 10 residues. DNA for the CDR3: TGTGCCAGCGGGCACACTGAAGCTTTCTTT. Translating it yields CASGHTEAFF.

V is TRBV4-1 and J is TRBJ2-1; D may be TRBD2 (6 bases). V lost 4 bases and J 8 bases, leaving 18 bases between the germline ends. This CDR3 spans 15 amino acids. CDR1 is MGHRA, CDR2 YSYEKL, per germline. The CDR3 nucleotides are TGCGCCAGCAGCCGGGACGGGGGTTCGGGCTATGAGCAGTTCTTC. This encodes CASSRDGGSGYEQFF.

This clonotype appeared many times. This sequence joins TRBV20-1 and TRBJ2-1; TRBD1 or TRBD2 may be the D gene (5 bases each). The CDR3 length is 17 residues. Trimming stripped 0 bases from V and 1 base from J, with 16 bases between. Germline V gene lookup returns CDR1 DFQATT and CDR2 SNEGSKA (reference sequence). The CDR3 region is CSARDQAGTASYNEQFF. DNA of the CDR3: TGCAGTGCTAGAGATCAGGCCGGGACGGCATCCTACAATGAGCAGTTCTTC.

The chain combines TRBV5-6 with TRBJ2-3; 9 positions match TRBD1. Germline V lookup: CDR1 SGHDT, CDR2 YYEEEE. The CDR3 loop spans 14 amino acids. V lost 3 bases and J lost 5; bases outside the gene matches: 4. The chain's CDR3 is CASSWDRVIDTQYF. CDR3 coding DNA: TGTGCCAGCAGCTGGGACAGGGTAATAGATACGCAGTATTTT.

This clonotype was detected ten times or more. The chain joins TRBV5-1 to TRBJ2-5; D is uncertain. CDR1 SGHRS and CDR2 YFSETQ come from the germline V gene. V lost 1 base to trimming and J lost 2 bases, with 6 bases between them. The CDR3 has 13 amino acids. CDR3 region: CASSLQNQETQYF. In DNA form, the CDR3 reads TGCGCCAGCAGCTTGCAGAATCAAGAGACCCAGTACTTC.

This clonotype was detected many times. The chain is built from TRBV29-1 and TRBJ2-5; D is perhaps TRBD1 (5 bases). V was trimmed by 4 bases and J by 4 bases, leaving 13 bases between them. Germline V gene sequence: CDR1 SQVTM, CDR2 ANQGSEA. The CDR3 spans 13 residues. CDR3 amino acids: CSVADSLIETQYF. Here the CDR3 DNA reads TGCAGCGTTGCCGACAGCCTAATAGAGACCCAGTACTTC.